The 10 T cell receptor beta chains given below trace back to one sample, sequenced in a study of vaccination effects on CD4 cells after COVID-19. Isolating CD4+ T cells followed about 10 days of culture. Two doses of either BNT162b2 or mRNA-1273 were given to each participant. No cognate antigen is known for these TCRs. Profiled with immunoSEQ multiplex PCR; TCRdb holds only in-frame clones, not every one. The sample has fewer than 55,000 clones, 55% to 75% seen once. This specimen was CD4+ T cells from PBMCs cultured without peptide, taken after COVID-19 vaccination. The origin of the receptors is a human donor who received a COVID-19 vaccine.

V gene TRBV6-5 combines with J gene TRBJ1-4, with 9 nucleotides matching TRBD1. The CDR3 consists of 16 residues. J was trimmed by 8 bases and V by 2 bases; bases with no gene match: 9. Per germline, CDR1 MNHEY and CDR2 SVGAGI. The CDR3 protein is CASSYRQQGAGEKLFF. The CDR3 nucleotides read TGTGCCAGCAGTTACCGTCAACAGGGGGCAGGGGAAAAACTGTTTTTT.

CDR3 nucleotide sequence: TGTGCCAGCAATCGGCTGGCCCCGGGACTAGCTCAGGACGAGCAGTACTTC. It yields the protein CASNRLAPGLAQDEQYF. The chain links TRBV2 to TRBJ2-7; TRBD2 matches at 9 bases. From germline, CDR1 is SNHLY and CDR2 FYNNEI. The CDR3 spans 17 residues. With 7 bases clipped from V and 5 bases from J, the junction kept 18 bases outside the gene matches.

The chain recombines TRBV25-1 with TRBJ1-4, with D hard to call. Germline V gene lookup returns CDR1 MGHDK and CDR2 SYGVNS. Trimming stripped 3 bases from V and 8 bases from J, with 10 bases between. The CDR3 contains 13 residues. The chain's CDR3 is CASSDHGREKLFF. DNA for the CDR3: TGTGCCAGCAGTGACCACGGACGCGAAAAACTGTTTTTT.

In its sample, this clone was seen a few times. CDR3 in amino acids: CASSLLAGDDEQYF. DNA for the CDR3: TGTGCCAGCAGCTTGCTAGCGGGAGACGACGAGCAGTACTTC. The chain carries TRBV7-9 and TRBJ2-7; 10 nucleotides line up with TRBD2. V was clipped by 3 bases and J by 5 bases; unmatched bases: 4. Per the germline V gene, CDR1 is SEHNR and CDR2 is FQNEAQ (reference sequence). The CDR3 is 14 residues long.

The chain combines TRBV3-1 (or the pseudogene TRBV3-2) with TRBJ1-2, with D perhaps TRBD1 (5 bases). Trimming removed 2 bases from V and 4 bases from J, with 11 bases in between. Germline V gene data show CDR1 as LGHDT and CDR2 as YNNKEL (reference sequence). The CDR3 totals 14 residues. CDR3 sequence (DNA): TGTGCCAGCAGCCAATTGCGACAGACCTATGGCTACACCTTC. Protein sequence: CASSQLRQTYGYTF.

The V call is TRBV5-4, the J call TRBJ1-6, with a tentative D call TRBD1 (6 bases). V dropped 2 bases and J dropped 9 bases, with 12 bases sitting between them. This CDR3 is built from 14 residues. The germline gives CDR1 SGHNT, CDR2 YYREEE (reference sequence). The CDR3 reads CASSFSEGGSPLHF. The CDR3 coding sequence is TGTGCCAGCAGCTTCAGCGAGGGGGGTTCACCCCTCCACTTT.

The rearrangement joins TRBV19 to TRBJ2-1; TRBD1 might be the D (6 bases). The CDR3 totals 17 residues. Looked up from germline, CDR1 is LNHDA and CDR2 is SQIVND (reference sequence). V shed 4 bases and J shed 7 bases, with 23 bases lying between them. In DNA, the CDR3 is TGTGCCAGTAGTACCCTTTCAATCGTCAGGGGCCGGAATGAGCAGTTCTTC. It codes for CASSTLSIVRGRNEQFF.

The chain links TRBV5-6 to TRBJ2-5; D is uncertain. CDR1 and CDR2 (germline): SGHDT, YYEEEE. The ends were cut back, 0 bases at V and 4 bases at J, with 10 bases in the middle. This CDR3 is 14 amino acids long. CDR3 amino acids: CASSLVRSSETQYF. The CDR3, as DNA: TGTGCCAGCAGCTTGGTTAGGTCTTCAGAGACCCAGTACTTC.

The rearrangement uses TRBV14 and TRBJ2-5; possibly TRBD1 for D (5 bases). V was clipped by 1 base and J by 7 bases, with 16 bases between them. This CDR3 has 15 residues. Germline CDR1 SGHDN, CDR2 FVKESK. CDR3 in amino acids: CASSQAWLGQGTQYF. The CDR3 DNA reads TGTGCCAGCAGCCAAGCATGGTTAGGCCAGGGGACCCAGTACTTC.

The chain employs TRBV3-1 (or the pseudogene TRBV3-2) and TRBJ2-5; D uncertain. Per germline, CDR1 LGHDT and CDR2 YNNKEL (reference sequence). This CDR3 region has 12 residues. V dropped 0 bases and J dropped 1 base, with 0 bases sitting between them. CDR3 DNA sequence: TGTGCCAGCAGCCAAGACCAAGAGACCCAGTACTTC. Translated: CASSQDQETQYF.